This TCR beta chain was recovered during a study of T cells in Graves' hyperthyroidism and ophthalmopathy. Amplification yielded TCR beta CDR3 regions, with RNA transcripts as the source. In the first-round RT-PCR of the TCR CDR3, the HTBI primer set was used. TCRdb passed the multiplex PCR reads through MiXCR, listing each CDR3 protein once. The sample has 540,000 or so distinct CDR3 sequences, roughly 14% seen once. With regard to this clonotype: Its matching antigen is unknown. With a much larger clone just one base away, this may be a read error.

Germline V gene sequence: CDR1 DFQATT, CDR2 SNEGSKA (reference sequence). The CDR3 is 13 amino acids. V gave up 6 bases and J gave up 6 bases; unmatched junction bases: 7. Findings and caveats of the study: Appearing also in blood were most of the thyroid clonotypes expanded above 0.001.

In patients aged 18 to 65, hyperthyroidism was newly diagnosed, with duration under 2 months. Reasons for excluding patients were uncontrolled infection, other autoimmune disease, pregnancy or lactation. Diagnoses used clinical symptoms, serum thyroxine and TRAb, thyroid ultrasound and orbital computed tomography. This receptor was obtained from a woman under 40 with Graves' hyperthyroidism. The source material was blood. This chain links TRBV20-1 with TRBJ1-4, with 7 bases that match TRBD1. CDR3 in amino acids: CSARGRGDEKLFF. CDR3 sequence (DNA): TGCAGTGCAAGGGGCAGGGGGGATGAAAAACTGTTTTTT.